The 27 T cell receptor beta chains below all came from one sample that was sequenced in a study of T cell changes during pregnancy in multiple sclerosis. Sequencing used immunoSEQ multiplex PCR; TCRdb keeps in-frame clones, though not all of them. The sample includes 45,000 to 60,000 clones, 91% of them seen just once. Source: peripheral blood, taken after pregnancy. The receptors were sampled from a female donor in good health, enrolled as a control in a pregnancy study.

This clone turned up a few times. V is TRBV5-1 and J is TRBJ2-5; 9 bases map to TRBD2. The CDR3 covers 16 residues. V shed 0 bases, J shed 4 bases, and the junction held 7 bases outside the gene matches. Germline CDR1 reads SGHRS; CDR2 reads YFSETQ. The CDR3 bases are TGCGCCAGCAGCTTGGACGGTAGCGGGAGAGTAGAGACCCAGTACTTC. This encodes CASSLDGSGRVETQYF.

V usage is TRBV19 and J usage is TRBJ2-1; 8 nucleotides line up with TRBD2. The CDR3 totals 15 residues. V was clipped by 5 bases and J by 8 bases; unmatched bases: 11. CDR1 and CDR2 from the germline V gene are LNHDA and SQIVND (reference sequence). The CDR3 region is CASSATGTRGDEQFF. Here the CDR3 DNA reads TGTGCCAGTAGTGCTACCGGGACTAGAGGGGATGAGCAGTTCTTC.

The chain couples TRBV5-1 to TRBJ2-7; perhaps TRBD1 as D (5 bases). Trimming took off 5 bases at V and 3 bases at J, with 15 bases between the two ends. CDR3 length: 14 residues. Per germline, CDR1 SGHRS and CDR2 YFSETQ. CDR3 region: CASSSLPTVYEQYF. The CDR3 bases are TGCGCCAGCAGTTCACTCCCGACAGTCTACGAGCAGTACTTC.

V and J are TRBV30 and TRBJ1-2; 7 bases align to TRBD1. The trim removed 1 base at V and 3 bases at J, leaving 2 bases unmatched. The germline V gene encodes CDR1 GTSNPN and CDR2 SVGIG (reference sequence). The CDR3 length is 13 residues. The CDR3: CAWSGDRYYGYTF. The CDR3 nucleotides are TGTGCCTGGAGTGGGGACAGATACTATGGCTACACCTTC.

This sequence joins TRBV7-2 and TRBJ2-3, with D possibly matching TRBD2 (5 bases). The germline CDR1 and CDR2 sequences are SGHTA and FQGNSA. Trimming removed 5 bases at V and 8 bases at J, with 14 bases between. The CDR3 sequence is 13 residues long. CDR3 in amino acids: CASSPTYGGTQYF. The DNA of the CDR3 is TGTGCCAGCAGCCCAACCTACGGAGGTACGCAGTATTTT.

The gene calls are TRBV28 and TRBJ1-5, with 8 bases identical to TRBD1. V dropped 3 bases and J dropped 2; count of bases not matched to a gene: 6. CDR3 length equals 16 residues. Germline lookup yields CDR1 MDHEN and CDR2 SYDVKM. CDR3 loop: CASSLDRVAGNQPQHF. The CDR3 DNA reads TGTGCCAGCAGTTTGGACAGGGTGGCCGGCAATCAGCCCCAGCATTTT. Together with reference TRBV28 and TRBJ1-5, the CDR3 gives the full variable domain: DVKVTQSSRYLVKRTGEKVFLECVQDMDHENMFWYRQDPGLGLRLIYFSYDVKMKEKGDIPEGYSVSREKKERFSLILESASTNQTSMYLCASSLDRVAGNQPQHFGDGTRLSIL.

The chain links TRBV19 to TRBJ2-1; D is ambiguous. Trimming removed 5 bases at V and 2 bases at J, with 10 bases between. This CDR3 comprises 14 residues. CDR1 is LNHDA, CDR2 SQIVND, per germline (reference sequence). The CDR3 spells CASSGSAAYNEQFF. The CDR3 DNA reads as TGTGCCAGTAGTGGAAGTGCGGCCTACAATGAGCAGTTCTTC.

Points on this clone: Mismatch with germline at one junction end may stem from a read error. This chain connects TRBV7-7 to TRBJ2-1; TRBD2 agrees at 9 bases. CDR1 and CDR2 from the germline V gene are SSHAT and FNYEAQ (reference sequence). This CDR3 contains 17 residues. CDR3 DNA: TGTGCTAGCAGCTTAGCCGGGGGACTAGCCCTCTACAATGAGCAGTTCTTC. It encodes CASSLAGGLALYNEQFF. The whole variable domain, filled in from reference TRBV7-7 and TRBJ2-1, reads GAGVSQSPRYKVTKRGQDVTLRCDPISSHATLYWYQQALGQGPEFLTYFNYEAQPDKSGLPSDRFSAERPEGSISTLTIQRTEQRDSAMYRCASSLAGGLALYNEQFFGPGTRLTVL.

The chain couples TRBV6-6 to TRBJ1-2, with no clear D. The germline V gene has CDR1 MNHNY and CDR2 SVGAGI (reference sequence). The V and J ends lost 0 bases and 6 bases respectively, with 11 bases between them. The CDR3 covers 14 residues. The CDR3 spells CASSYSRVGDGYTF. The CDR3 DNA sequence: TGTGCCAGCAGTTACTCGCGGGTCGGCGATGGCTACACCTTC.

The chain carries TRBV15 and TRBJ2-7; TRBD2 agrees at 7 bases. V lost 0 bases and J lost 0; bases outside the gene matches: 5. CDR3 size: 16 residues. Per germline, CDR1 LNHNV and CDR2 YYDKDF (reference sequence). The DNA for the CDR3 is TGTGCCACCAGCAGAGATCTGCGGGGGAGCTCCTACGAGCAGTACTTC. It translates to CATSRDLRGSSYEQYF.

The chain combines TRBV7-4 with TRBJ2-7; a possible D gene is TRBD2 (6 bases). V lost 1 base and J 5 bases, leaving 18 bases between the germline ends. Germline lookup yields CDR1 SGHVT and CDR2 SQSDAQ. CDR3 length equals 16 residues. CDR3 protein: CASSLELSGGPDEQYF. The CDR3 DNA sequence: TGTGCCAGCAGCTTAGAGCTTAGCGGTGGACCTGACGAGCAGTACTTC.

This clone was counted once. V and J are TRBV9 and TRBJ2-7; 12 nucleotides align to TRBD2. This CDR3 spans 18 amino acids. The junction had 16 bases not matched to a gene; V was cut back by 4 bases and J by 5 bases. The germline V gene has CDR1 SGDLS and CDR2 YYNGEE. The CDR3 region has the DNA TGTGCCAGCAGCCCCCGGCTAGCGGGAGGGCCGGTTGGAAACGAGCAGTACTTC. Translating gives CASSPRLAGGPVGNEQYF.

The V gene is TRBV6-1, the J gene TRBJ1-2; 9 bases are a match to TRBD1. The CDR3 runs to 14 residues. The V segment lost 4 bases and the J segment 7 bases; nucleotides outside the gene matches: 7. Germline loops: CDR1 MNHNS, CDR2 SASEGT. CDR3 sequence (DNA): TGTGCCAGCAGTGCGGACAGGGGTGCAGGTGGCTACACCTTC. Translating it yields CASSADRGAGGYTF.

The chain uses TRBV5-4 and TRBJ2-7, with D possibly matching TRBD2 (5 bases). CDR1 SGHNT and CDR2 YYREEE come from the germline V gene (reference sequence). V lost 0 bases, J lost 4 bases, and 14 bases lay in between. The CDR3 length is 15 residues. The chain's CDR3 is CASSLAGPRRYEQYF. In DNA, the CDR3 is TGTGCCAGCAGCTTGGCCGGGCCCCGGAGGTACGAGCAGTACTTC.

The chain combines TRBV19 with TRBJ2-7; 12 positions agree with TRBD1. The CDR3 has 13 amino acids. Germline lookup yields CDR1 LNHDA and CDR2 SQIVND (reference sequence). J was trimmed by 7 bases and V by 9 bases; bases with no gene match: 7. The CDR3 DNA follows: TGTGCCAGCGGGGACAGGGGGCCTAGAGAGCAGTACTTC. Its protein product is CASGDRGPREQYF.

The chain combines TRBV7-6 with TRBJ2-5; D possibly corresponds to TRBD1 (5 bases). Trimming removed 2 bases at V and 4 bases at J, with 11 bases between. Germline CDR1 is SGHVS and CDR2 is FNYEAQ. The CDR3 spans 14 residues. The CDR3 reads CASSLIVRGETQYF. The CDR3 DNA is TGTGCCAGCAGCTTAATAGTAAGGGGAGAGACCCAGTACTTC.

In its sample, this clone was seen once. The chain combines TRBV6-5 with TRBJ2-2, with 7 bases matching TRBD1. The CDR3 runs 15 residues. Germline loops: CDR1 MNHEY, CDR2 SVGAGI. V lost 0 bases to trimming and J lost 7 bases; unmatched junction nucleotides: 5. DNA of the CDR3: TGTGCCAGCAGTTACTCACAGGGGAAGGGCGGGGAGCTGTTTTTT. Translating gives CASSYSQGKGGELFF.

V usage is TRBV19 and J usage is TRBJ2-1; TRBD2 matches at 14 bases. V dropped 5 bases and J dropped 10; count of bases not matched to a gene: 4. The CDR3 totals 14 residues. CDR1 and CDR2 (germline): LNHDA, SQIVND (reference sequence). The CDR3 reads CASSWTSGGLEQFF. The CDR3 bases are TGTGCCAGTAGTTGGACTAGCGGGGGGCTAGAGCAGTTCTTC.

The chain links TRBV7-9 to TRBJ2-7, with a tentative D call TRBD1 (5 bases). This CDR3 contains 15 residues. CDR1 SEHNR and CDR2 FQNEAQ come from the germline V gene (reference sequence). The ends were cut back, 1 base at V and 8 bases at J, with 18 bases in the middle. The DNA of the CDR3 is TGTGCCAGCAGCTTAGTGACAGTTCGAGGTGTCAAGCAGTACTTC. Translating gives CASSLVTVRGVKQYF.

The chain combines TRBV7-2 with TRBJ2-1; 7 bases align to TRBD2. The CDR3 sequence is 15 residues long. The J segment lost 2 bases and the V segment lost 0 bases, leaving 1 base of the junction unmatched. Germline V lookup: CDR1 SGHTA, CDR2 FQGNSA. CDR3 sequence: CASSLAAGPYNEQFF. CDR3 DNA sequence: TGTGCCAGCAGCTTAGCAGCGGGACCCTACAATGAGCAGTTCTTC.

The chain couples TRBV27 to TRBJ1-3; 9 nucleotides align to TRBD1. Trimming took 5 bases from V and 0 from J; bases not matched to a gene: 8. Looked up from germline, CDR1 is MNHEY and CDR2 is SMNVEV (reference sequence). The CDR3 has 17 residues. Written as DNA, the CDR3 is TGTGCCAGCAGTCCCTGGACAGGGGCAAGCTCTGGAAACACCATATATTTT. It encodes CASSPWTGASSGNTIYF.

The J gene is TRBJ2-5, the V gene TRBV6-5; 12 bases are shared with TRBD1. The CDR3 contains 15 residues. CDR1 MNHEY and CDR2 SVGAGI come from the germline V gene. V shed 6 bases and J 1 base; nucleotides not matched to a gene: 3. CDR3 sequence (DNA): TGTGCCAGCAGACGGGACAGGGGGCCCCAAGAGACCCAGTACTTC. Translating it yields CASRRDRGPQETQYF.

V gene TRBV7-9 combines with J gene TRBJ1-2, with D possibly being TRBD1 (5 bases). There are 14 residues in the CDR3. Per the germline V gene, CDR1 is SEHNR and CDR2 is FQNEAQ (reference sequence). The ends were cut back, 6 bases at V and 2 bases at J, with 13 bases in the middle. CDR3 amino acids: CASSTPGLNYGYTF. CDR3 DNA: TGTGCCAGCAGTACACCGGGACTCAACTATGGCTACACCTTC.

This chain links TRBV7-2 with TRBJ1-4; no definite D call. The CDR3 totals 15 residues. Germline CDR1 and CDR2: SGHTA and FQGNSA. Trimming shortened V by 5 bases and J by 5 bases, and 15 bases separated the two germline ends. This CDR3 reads CASSQTRGRNEKLFF. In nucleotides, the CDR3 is TGTGCCAGCAGCCAAACCCGGGGAAGGAATGAAAAACTGTTTTTT.

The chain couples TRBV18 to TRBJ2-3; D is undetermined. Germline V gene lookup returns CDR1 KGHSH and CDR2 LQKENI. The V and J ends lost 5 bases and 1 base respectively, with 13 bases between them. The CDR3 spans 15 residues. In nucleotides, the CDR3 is TGTGCCAGCTCAATACTACCCTCCCGCACAGATACGCAGTATTTT. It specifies CASSILPSRTDTQYF.

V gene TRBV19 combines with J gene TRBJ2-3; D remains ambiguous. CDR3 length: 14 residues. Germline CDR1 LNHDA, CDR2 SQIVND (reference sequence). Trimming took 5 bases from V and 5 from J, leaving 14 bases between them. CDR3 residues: CASSPSPSGDTQYF. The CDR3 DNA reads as TGTGCCAGTAGTCCATCCCCATCCGGAGATACGCAGTATTTT.

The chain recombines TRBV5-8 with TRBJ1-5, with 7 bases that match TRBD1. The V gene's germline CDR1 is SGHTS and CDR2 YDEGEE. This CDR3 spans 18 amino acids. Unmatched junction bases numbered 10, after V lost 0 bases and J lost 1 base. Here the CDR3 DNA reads TGTGCCAGCAGCTTGGAAGGGGACAGCATCGGGAGCAATCAGCCCCAGCATTTT. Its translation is CASSLEGDSIGSNQPQHF.